A single sample is the source of the 7 T cell receptor beta chains below, sequenced in a study of blood T cell repertoires in COVID-19 (dated by TCRdb to about 2020). Library preparation employed the immunoSEQ multiplex PCR assay. Entries here come from immuneACCESS through TCRdb and include only in-frame sequences with V and J called. Some clones fail to appear in such tables; in the studies checked, an unresolved V gene covers under half of the shortfall, and the cause of the remainder is unknown. In all, the sample holds some 78,000 clones, and about nine tenths of those were seen once. 25% to 30% of the sample goes to the ten largest clones. The sample comprised peripheral blood. The receptor set was obtained from a man aged 50 to 60 with active or convalescent COVID-19.

The genes are TRBV9 and TRBJ2-1, with TRBD1 identical over 7 bases. The CDR3 is 13 amino acids. With V trimmed by 6 bases and J by 9 bases, 9 bases remained unmatched. The V gene's germline CDR1 is SGDLS and CDR2 YYNGEE. As DNA, the CDR3 is TGTGCCAGCACTCAGGGGGATTACGGTGAGCAGTTCTTC. Protein product: CASTQGDYGEQFF.

The chain couples TRBV4-2 to TRBJ1-2, with D possibly being TRBD1 (6 bases). Germline CDR1 LGHNA, CDR2 YNFKEQ. This CDR3 has 19 residues. V lost 1 base to trimming and J lost 4 bases, with 25 bases between them. The CDR3 is CASSQGIRVGGTYGYGYTF. CDR3 sequence (DNA): TGTGCCAGCAGCCAAGGAATCCGGGTAGGGGGAACCTACGGCTATGGCTACACCTTC.

The V and J genes are TRBV27 and TRBJ2-7; D may be TRBD1 (5 bases). Germline V gene lookup returns CDR1 MNHEY and CDR2 SMNVEV (reference sequence). The V gene lost 6 bases and the J gene lost 6 bases, with 18 bases spanning the gap. This CDR3 has 14 amino acids. The CDR3 is CASSPAGRSGEQYF. CDR3 sequence (DNA): TGTGCCAGCAGCCCCGCAGGGCGGTCTGGCGAGCAGTACTTC.

The J gene is TRBJ2-7, the V gene TRBV5-1; 10 bases fit TRBD2. Unmatched junction bases numbered 13, after V lost 3 bases and J lost 4 bases. Germline-derived CDR1 and CDR2 are SGHRS and YFSETQ. CDR3 size: 17 residues. CDR3 protein: CASSSRGAGGKLYEQYF. DNA of the CDR3: TGCGCCAGCAGCTCAAGGGGAGCGGGAGGGAAATTATACGAGCAGTACTTC.

V and J are TRBV7-2 and TRBJ1-4; TRBD1 matches 8 bases. This CDR3 has 15 amino acids. Germline loops: CDR1 SGHTA, CDR2 FQGNSA. V gave up 5 bases and J gave up 4 bases; unmatched junction bases: 6. CDR3 nucleotide sequence: TGTGCCAGCAGCGCCTGGGACAGGCGTAATGAAAAACTGTTTTTT. This codes for CASSAWDRRNEKLFF.

The J gene is TRBJ2-3, the V gene TRBV5-1, with 7 positions matching TRBD2. V was pared by 0 bases and J by 5 bases, with 3 bases of the junction left unmatched. CDR1 is SGHRS, CDR2 YFSETQ, per germline. The CDR3 extends over 14 amino acids. The CDR3 loop is CASSLGGREDTQYF. The CDR3 DNA sequence: TGCGCCAGCAGCTTGGGAGGGAGGGAAGATACGCAGTATTTT.

This chain links TRBV2 with TRBJ2-2, with 13 bases that match TRBD2. This CDR3 is built from 16 residues. V gave up 5 bases and J gave up 5 bases; unmatched junction bases: 5. Germline V lookup: CDR1 SNHLY, CDR2 FYNNEI. CDR3 amino acids: CASSLRTSGSTGELFF. The CDR3 region has the DNA TGTGCCAGCAGTCTACGGACTAGCGGGAGTACCGGGGAGCTGTTTTTT.